This TCR beta chain was identified in a study of blood T cell repertoires in COVID-19. In the original workflow: Reference gene primer amplification gave nucleated cell count estimates. The repertoire was sequenced with immunoSEQ multiplex PCR; TCRdb's copy has only in-frame clones and lacks some. V and J calls and clone size follow that table, whereas D and trimming were derived from the DNA. The sample shows roughly 80,000 clones, 75% to 90% of them seen only once. This receptor was obtained from a human donor in a cohort sampled during active COVID-19. Sequences were obtained from peripheral blood.

CDR3 amino acids: CASRGQFPGNSPLHF. CDR3 in DNA: TGTGCCAGCCGCGGACAGTTTCCGGGGAATTCACCCCTCCACTTT. V gene TRBV28 combines with J gene TRBJ1-6, with D maybe TRBD1 (6 bases). Trimming took 8 bases from V and 7 from J, leaving 18 bases between them. Germline CDR1 and CDR2: MDHEN and SYDVKM. There are 15 residues in the CDR3.